Shown below are 5 T cell receptor beta chains from a single sample sequenced in a study of CD8 T cells in ankylosing spondylitis. Each CDR3 protein is one row after TCRdb ran MiXCR on the 5' RACE reads. The sample consists of roughly 260,000 distinct CDR3 sequences, 20% of them appearing once. The sample was blood, either unsorted or a sorted T cell fraction (not recorded which). The receptors stem from a male donor with ankylosing spondylitis or in good health (not recorded which).

This clonotype was detected many times. The rearrangement uses TRBV9 and TRBJ2-3; possibly TRBD2 for D (6 bases). CDR1 is SGDLS, CDR2 YYNGEE, per germline. Trimming shortened V by 4 bases and J by 6 bases, and 9 bases separated the two germline ends. The CDR3 is 12 residues long. In DNA form, the CDR3 reads TGTGCCAGCAGCCATCGGGGGGATACGCAGTATTTT. Its protein is CASSHRGDTQYF.

The genes are TRBV29-1 and TRBJ1-4, with a possible D match to TRBD1 (5 bases). V lost 7 bases, J lost 5 bases, and 11 bases lay in between. This CDR3 comprises 12 residues. Germline lookup yields CDR1 SQVTM and CDR2 ANQGSEA. The CDR3 nucleotides read TGCAGCGCCTTGTGGGGGAATGAAAAACTGTTTTTT. This gives the protein CSALWGNEKLFF.

Of note for this clonotype: A read error is possible here, since a much larger clone lies one base away. V is TRBV9 and J is TRBJ2-1, with D possibly matching TRBD2 (6 bases). Germline V gene lookup returns CDR1 SGDLS and CDR2 YYNGEE. The CDR3 totals 16 residues. The DNA for the CDR3 is TGTACCAGCAGCGTAGCAGGGACTGAGCGCTACAATGAGCAGTTCTTC. Translation gives CTSSVAGTERYNEQFF.

The rearrangement uses TRBV5-6 and TRBJ2-3; 7 positions match TRBD2. Looked up from germline, CDR1 is SGHDT and CDR2 is YYEEEE. CDR3 length equals 16 residues. The V segment lost 3 bases and the J segment 2 bases; nucleotides outside the gene matches: 9. DNA of the CDR3: TGTGCCAGCAGCTCGGCGTTACTAGCGCACACAGATACGCAGTATTTT. Its protein is CASSSALLAHTDTQYF.

This rearrangement joins TRBV21-1 to TRBJ2-2; TRBD2 was called by the table and not checked on the DNA. TRBV21-1 counts as a pseudogene. The CDR3 has 18 amino acids. For the CDR3, the DNA is TGTGCCAGCAGCAAAGGAAGATGGCGGGAGCCGGCCTCCGGGGAGCTGTTTTTT. This codes for CASSKGRWREPASGELFF.